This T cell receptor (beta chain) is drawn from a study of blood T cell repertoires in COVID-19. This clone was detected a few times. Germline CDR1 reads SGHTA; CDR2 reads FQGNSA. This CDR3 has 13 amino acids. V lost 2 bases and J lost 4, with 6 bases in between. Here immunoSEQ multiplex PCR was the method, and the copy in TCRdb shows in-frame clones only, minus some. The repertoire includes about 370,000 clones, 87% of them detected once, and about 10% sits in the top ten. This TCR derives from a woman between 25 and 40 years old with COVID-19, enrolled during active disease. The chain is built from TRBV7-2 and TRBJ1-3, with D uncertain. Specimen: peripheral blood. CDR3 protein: CASSLSGGNTIYF. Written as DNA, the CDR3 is TGTGCCAGCAGCTTATCCGGGGGAAACACCATATATTTT.